The present TCR beta chain was sequenced within a study of regulatory T cells in long-lasting Graves disease (dated by TCRdb to the early 2020s). Regarding the complete study: Persistent Graves' disease meant more than 5 years of antithyroid drug treatment with TSH receptor autoantibodies that stayed positive. On average, persistent Graves' disease patients in the clinical cohort had been on antithyroid drugs for about 10.3 years. A total of some 33 samples were covered by TCR sequencing, comprising around 13 persistent and roughly 20 newly diagnosed Graves' disease patients. Peripheral blood TCR sequencing and RNA sequencing compared persistent Graves' disease patients with newly diagnosed Graves' disease patients. The study was registered as a clinical trial and conducted in China. The paper as a whole reports these results and caveats: Sequencing and analysis were limited to the TCR beta chain. Persistent patients shared more public clonotypes among themselves (around 3,000) than newly diagnosed patients did (approximately 900). Compared with newly diagnosed patients, patients with persistent Graves' disease had lower TCR Shannon entropy and fewer highly expanded clones, which suggests clonal expansion. Persistent disease showed preferential use of TRBV28, TRBJ1-2 and TRBJ2-5, whereas newly diagnosed disease favored TRBV20-1 and TRBJ2-1. Peripheral blood alone was examined, since thyroid tissue, which constituted the primary lesion, could not be accessed. The authors noted that the small sample size was a limitation that may lower accuracy.

The library came from multiplex PCR. For sequencing, an Illumina HiSeq 4000 was employed. TCR beta libraries were built with iRepertoire HTBI primers and Arm-PCR amplification of CDR3 regions. Before sequencing, the PCR products went through gel purification. The authors' pipeline ran thus. Gene usage analysis of CDR3 amino acid clonotypes used the approximately 62 TRBV and fewer than 15 TRBJ segments found across samples. Filtered high-quality paired reads were merged into contigs using COPE and FqMerger. Contigs were aligned with BLAST to IMGT TRBV, TRBD and TRBJ reference genes, and CDR3 was defined per IMGT. Highly expanded clones were defined as clonotypes with a frequency above 0.1%. Shannon entropy was used to measure repertoire diversity, and the Gini coefficient was used to measure V-J evenness. Clonotypes shared by more than one individual were considered public. TCRdb handled the public reads itself, with Q25 trimming in fastp and clone calling in MiXCR, and kept productive beta chains. Rows are unified per CDR3 protein, each entry keeping the most common DNA and genes. The V and J calls reflect TCRdb's pipeline rather than the authors' work. This sample holds 400,000 to 500,000 distinct CDR3 sequences; less than 25% were observed only once. The ten biggest clones cover about an eighth of the sample.

The time point label here, explained by the study, means: persistent/refractory GD, antithyroid drugs over 5 years with positive TRAb. RNA was extracted from PBMCs in TRIzol for both TCR sequencing and RNA sequencing. Graves' disease was diagnosed according to American Thyroid Association guidelines. The patients came from an endocrinology department in Xi'an, China. Each patient gave about 8.1 milliliters of peripheral blood, collected in an EDTA anticoagulant tube. Ficoll Paque Plus density gradient separation was used to isolate PBMCs, and no further T cell sorting was done. An Agilent 2100 Bioanalyzer and agarose gel were used to check RNA quality, and a NanoDrop 2000 was used to measure RNA concentration. The junction carries 9 bases between V and J, which are trimmed by 3 bases and 4 bases respectively. The CDR3 contains 14 residues, cysteine and phenylalanine counted. Kept here is only the CDR3 DNA, which spans 42 bases and is read in frame from base 1.

This clonotype was detected ten times or more. Its recognized antigen is unknown. Nothing much larger sits one base from this clone, and base qualities are not available. The specimen comprised peripheral blood mononuclear cells (PBMCs), sampled when the disease was refractory, from a patient treated with antithyroid drugs. In this chain, TRBV12-3 or TRBV12-4 is recombined with TRBJ1-4; TRBD1 is a possible D gene, resting on 6 matching bases. This sequence was found in a female donor with Graves disease. The DNA sequence reads TGTGCCAGCAGTTTTCAACAGGGTAATGAAAAACTGTTTTTT. It translates as CASSFQQGNEKLFF.